Each of the 20 T cell receptor beta chains below was sequenced from the same sample in a study of identical twins. MiXCR, run by TCRdb on the 5' RACE reads, gives a single entry per CDR3 protein. The sample lists a few hundred thousand distinct CDR3 sequences; about 9% were seen once. These data were likewise used in another study, on yellow fever vaccine responses in identical twins.

What was sequenced was CD8+ T cells sorted from blood. These receptors were obtained from a woman aged 18-35 years in good health.

The rearrangement joins TRBV7-9 to TRBJ2-6; 8 bases agree with TRBD1. CDR3 length: 17 residues. V lost 5 bases, J lost 2 bases, and 8 bases stayed unmatched. The germline gives CDR1 SEHNR, CDR2 FQNEAQ (reference sequence). CDR3 loop: CASSATGAEAGANVLTF. For the CDR3, the DNA is TGTGCCAGCAGCGCGACAGGGGCGGAGGCTGGGGCCAACGTCCTGACTTTC.

This clonotype was detected many times. J is TRBJ2-3 and V is TRBV29-1; D perhaps matches TRBD1 (6 bases). CDR1 SQVTM and CDR2 ANQGSEA come from the germline V gene. Trimming removed 2 bases from V and 4 bases from J, with 16 bases in between. This CDR3 spans 15 amino acids. For the CDR3, the DNA is TGCAGCGTTGAATTGGTTACCCAGGGGTCAGATACGCAGTATTTT. Amino acid sequence: CSVELVTQGSDTQYF.

This clonotype came up a few times. This chain links TRBV12-3 or TRBV12-4 with TRBJ2-3, with D possibly matching TRBD1 (6 bases). The CDR3 length is 14 residues. V lost 6 bases and J lost 0, with 10 bases in between. For the CDR3, the DNA is TGTGCCAGCAGCGGACAGCCTAGCACAGATACGCAGTATTTT. The encoded protein is CASSGQPSTDTQYF.

The V gene is TRBV27, the J gene TRBJ1-1; D ambiguous. The germline CDR1 and CDR2 sequences are MNHEY and SMNVEV (reference sequence). Trimming stripped 6 bases from V and 1 base from J, with 9 bases between. The CDR3 has 13 amino acids. CDR3 sequence: CASRLSENTEAFF. CDR3 nucleotide sequence: TGTGCCAGCAGACTCAGTGAGAACACTGAAGCTTTCTTT.

The rearrangement uses TRBV27 and TRBJ2-7; TRBD1 matches at 7 bases. The V segment lost 5 bases and the J segment 4 bases; nucleotides outside the gene matches: 11. Germline CDR1 is MNHEY and CDR2 is SMNVEV (reference sequence). This CDR3 contains 15 residues. CDR3 region: CASSIVGGAGYEQYF. DNA of the CDR3: TGTGCCAGCAGTATTGTAGGGGGCGCCGGGTACGAGCAGTACTTC.

This clonotype appeared many times. The chain is built from TRBV29-1 and TRBJ1-2; D is undetermined. The germline V gene has CDR1 SQVTM and CDR2 ANQGSEA. The CDR3 has 12 amino acids. With 3 bases removed from V and 5 bases from J, the gap between germline ends came to 10 bases. The CDR3 region has the DNA TGCAGCGTTGAGGAGGGAGGGTATGGCTACACCTTC. Residues: CSVEEGGYGYTF.

There are a few counts of this clonotype. The chain links TRBV11-2 to TRBJ1-4; D unresolved. The CDR3 is 13 residues long. V was pared by 1 base and J by 8 bases, with 8 bases between. Germline assignment: CDR1 SGHAT and CDR2 FQNNGV. CDR3 region: CASSLGGIEKLFF. CDR3 nucleotide sequence: TGTGCCAGCAGCTTAGGAGGGATCGAAAAACTGTTTTTT.

The J gene is TRBJ1-4, the V gene TRBV9; D is undetermined. The CDR3 has 14 amino acids. Germline-derived CDR1 and CDR2 are SGDLS and YYNGEE. The germline V and J ends were trimmed by 0 bases and 2 bases, with 5 bases remaining between them. As DNA, the CDR3 is TGTGCCAGCAGCGTAGGGCGGACTAATGAAAAACTGTTTTTT. Translated, it gives CASSVGRTNEKLFF.

This rearrangement joins TRBV5-1 to TRBJ2-2; TRBD1 matches 7 bases. The CDR3 covers 16 residues. Germline V gene data show CDR1 as SGHRS and CDR2 as YFSETQ. V was pared by 2 bases and J by 4 bases, with 8 bases of the junction left unmatched. The CDR3 loop reads CASSFRQGEVTGELFF. The CDR3 DNA is TGCGCCAGCAGCTTCCGACAGGGCGAGGTCACCGGGGAGCTGTTTTTT. The full variable domain, its missing parts supplied by reference TRBV5-1 and TRBJ2-2, is KAGVTQTPRYLIKTRGQQVTLSCSPISGHRSVSWYQQTPGQGLQFLFEYFSETQRNKGNFPGRFSGRQFSNSRSEMNVSTLELGDSALYLCASSFRQGEVTGELFFGEGSRLTVL.

This clonotype was observed a handful of times. The chain combines TRBV6-2 or TRBV6-3 with TRBJ1-5, with D possibly being TRBD1 (6 bases). V dropped 4 bases and J dropped 6 bases, with 16 bases sitting between them. The CDR3 is 15 amino acids. Germline loops: CDR1 MNHEY, CDR2 SVGEGT. The CDR3 DNA sequence: TGTGCCAGCAGTTTAGGGGGAATTTGGGGTCAGCCCCAGCATTTT. Translation gives CASSLGGIWGQPQHF.

This clonotype has more than one count but fewer than ten. This sequence joins TRBV7-6 and TRBJ2-1, with D possibly TRBD2 on 6 matching bases. There are 15 residues in the CDR3. V shed 3 bases and J shed 4 bases, with 13 bases lying between them. The V gene's germline CDR1 is SGHVS and CDR2 FNYEAQ. CDR3 nucleotides: TGTGCCAGCAGCTTCTGGATCGGGACTTACAATGAGCAGTTCTTC. It yields the protein CASSFWIGTYNEQFF.

The chain links TRBV15 to TRBJ2-2; no reliable D call. CDR3 length: 12 amino acids. V was pared by 5 bases and J by 6 bases, with 7 bases between. Germline V gene sequence: CDR1 LNHNV, CDR2 YYDKDF (reference sequence). The DNA for the CDR3 is TGTGCCACCAGCGTGATCGCCGGGGAGCTGTTTTTT. Amino acids: CATSVIAGELFF.

This clonotype showed up just a few times. The J gene is TRBJ2-2, the V gene TRBV3-1; perhaps TRBD2 as D (5 bases). Germline-derived CDR1 and CDR2 are LGHDT and YNNKEL (reference sequence). Trimming left V 1 base short and J 5 bases short, with 14 bases between. There are 16 residues in the CDR3. The DNA of the CDR3 is TGTGCCAGCAGCCAAGTGGGTTTCGGGGATACCGGGGAGCTGTTTTTT. Its translation: CASSQVGFGDTGELFF.

The CDR3 DNA is TGTGCCAGCAGTTTCGGTGGCCTTTCGAGCGGAGCCTGGAGGAACAATGAGCAGTTCTTC. This encodes CASSFGGLSSGAWRNNEQFF. The chain joins TRBV28 to TRBJ2-1; D is possibly TRBD2 (5 bases). From germline, CDR1 is MDHEN and CDR2 SYDVKM. The CDR3 loop spans 20 amino acids. The V end was cut by 3 bases, the J end by 5 bases, with 29 bases between.

The V call is TRBV20-1, the J call TRBJ2-1; D remains unclear. There are 15 residues in the CDR3. The ends were cut back, 6 bases at V and 4 bases at J, with 19 bases in the middle. Germline V gene data show CDR1 as DFQATT and CDR2 as SNEGSKA (reference sequence). CDR3 sequence reads: CSAALRTPVYNEQFF. In DNA form, the CDR3 reads TGCAGTGCAGCCCTTAGGACCCCAGTGTACAATGAGCAGTTCTTC.

The chain combines TRBV5-5 with TRBJ2-7, with a weak D call TRBD2 (5 bases). Germline assignment: CDR1 SGHKS and CDR2 YYEKEE (reference sequence). The CDR3 covers 14 residues. Trimming left V 2 bases short and J 0 bases short, with 9 bases between. This CDR3 is CASSLPGYSYEQYF. The CDR3 coding sequence is TGTGCCAGCAGCTTACCGGGATACTCCTACGAGCAGTACTTC.

This clonotype was seen ten or more times. The rearrangement joins TRBV6-4 to TRBJ2-2; D is uncertain. The CDR3 sequence is 13 residues long. V was trimmed by 0 bases and J by 5 bases, leaving 4 bases between them. Germline lookup yields CDR1 MRHNA and CDR2 SNTAGT. The CDR3: CASSDSATGELFF. The CDR3 coding sequence is TGTGCCAGCAGTGACTCGGCGACCGGGGAGCTGTTTTTT.

This clonotype has only a few counts. This rearrangement joins TRBV4-3 to TRBJ2-7; D is ambiguous. V gave up 1 base and J gave up 3 bases, with 10 bases separating them. Germline values: CDR1 LGHNA, CDR2 YSLEER. CDR3 length: 14 residues. The CDR3 region is CASSQVHTYYEQYF. For the CDR3, the DNA is TGCGCCAGCAGCCAAGTCCACACATACTACGAGCAGTACTTC.

The chain employs TRBV10-2 and TRBJ2-7; the D is unclear. The CDR3 extends over 13 amino acids. Germline loops: CDR1 WSHSY, CDR2 SAAADI. V gave up 11 bases and J gave up 3 bases, with 17 bases separating them. DNA of the CDR3: TGCGCCGCCCAGTCCCCATTCGACTACGAGCAGTACTTC. It is translated as CAAQSPFDYEQYF.

The rearrangement links TRBV7-9 to TRBJ1-1; D is unresolved. Deletions cut 0 bases from V and 0 bases from J, with 8 bases between. This CDR3 comprises 15 residues. Germline CDR1 and CDR2: SEHNR and FQNEAQ (reference sequence). CDR3 protein: CASSLAIGMNTEAFF. The CDR3 bases are TGTGCCAGCAGCTTAGCGATCGGGATGAACACTGAAGCTTTCTTT.